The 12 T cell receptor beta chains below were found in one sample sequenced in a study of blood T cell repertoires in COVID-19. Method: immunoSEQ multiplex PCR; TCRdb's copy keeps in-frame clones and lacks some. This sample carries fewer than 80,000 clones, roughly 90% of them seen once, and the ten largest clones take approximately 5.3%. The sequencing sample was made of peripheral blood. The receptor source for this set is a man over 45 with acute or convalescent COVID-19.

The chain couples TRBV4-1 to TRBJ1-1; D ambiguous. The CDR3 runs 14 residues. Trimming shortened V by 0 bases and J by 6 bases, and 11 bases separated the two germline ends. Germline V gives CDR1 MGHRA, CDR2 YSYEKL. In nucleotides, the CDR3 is TGCGCCAGCAGCCAAGATGTAGGAGGCTCTGAAGCTTTCTTT. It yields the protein CASSQDVGGSEAFF.

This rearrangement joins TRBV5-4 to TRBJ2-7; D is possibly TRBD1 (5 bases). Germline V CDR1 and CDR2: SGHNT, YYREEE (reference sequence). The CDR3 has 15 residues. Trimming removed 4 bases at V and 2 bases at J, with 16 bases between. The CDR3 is CASSPGHDRAYEQYF. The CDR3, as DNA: TGTGCCAGCAGCCCAGGACACGACAGAGCCTACGAGCAGTACTTC.

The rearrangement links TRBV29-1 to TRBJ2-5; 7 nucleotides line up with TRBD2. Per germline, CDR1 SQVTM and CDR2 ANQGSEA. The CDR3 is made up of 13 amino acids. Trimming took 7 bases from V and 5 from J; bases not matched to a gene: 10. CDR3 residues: CSAREGLGETQYF. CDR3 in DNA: TGCAGCGCTAGGGAGGGCCTAGGTGAGACCCAGTACTTC.

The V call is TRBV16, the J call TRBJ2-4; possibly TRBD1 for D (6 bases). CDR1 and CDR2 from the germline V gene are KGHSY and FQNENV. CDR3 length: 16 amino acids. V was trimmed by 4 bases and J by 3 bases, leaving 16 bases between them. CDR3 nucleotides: TGTGCCAGCAGCCCCTCGGCAGGGGTCGGCAAAAACATTCAGTACTTC. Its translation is CASSPSAGVGKNIQYF.

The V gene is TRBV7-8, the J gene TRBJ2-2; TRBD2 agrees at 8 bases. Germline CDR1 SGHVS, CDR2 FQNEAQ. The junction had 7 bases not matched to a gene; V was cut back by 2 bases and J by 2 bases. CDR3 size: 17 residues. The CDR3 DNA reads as TGTGCCAGCAGCTTAAGTGGAGCGGGAGTTAACACCGGGGAGCTGTTTTTT. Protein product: CASSLSGAGVNTGELFF.

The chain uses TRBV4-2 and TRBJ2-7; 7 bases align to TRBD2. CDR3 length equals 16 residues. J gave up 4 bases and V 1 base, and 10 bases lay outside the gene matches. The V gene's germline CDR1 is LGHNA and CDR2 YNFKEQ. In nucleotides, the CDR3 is TGTGCCAGCAGCCAAGCGTTGGCCGGCGGGAGTTACGAGCAGTACTTC. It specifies CASSQALAGGSYEQYF.

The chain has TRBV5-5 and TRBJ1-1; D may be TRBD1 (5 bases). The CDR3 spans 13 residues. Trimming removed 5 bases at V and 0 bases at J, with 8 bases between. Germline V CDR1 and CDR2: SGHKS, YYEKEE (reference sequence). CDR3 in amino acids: CASSWGVNTEAFF. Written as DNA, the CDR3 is TGTGCCAGCAGTTGGGGGGTGAACACTGAAGCTTTCTTT.

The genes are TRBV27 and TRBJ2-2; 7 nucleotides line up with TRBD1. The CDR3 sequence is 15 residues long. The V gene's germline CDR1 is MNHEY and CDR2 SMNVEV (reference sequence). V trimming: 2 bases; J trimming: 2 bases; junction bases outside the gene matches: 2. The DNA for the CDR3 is TGTGCCAGCAGTTTAGGGACAGTTAACACCGGGGAGCTGTTTTTT. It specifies CASSLGTVNTGELFF.

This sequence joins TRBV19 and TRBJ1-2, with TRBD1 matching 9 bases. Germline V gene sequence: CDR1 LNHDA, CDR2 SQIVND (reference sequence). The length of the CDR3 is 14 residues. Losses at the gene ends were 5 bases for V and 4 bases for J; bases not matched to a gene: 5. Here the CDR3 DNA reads TGTGCCAGTAGTCTGGACAGGGGAAGCTATGGCTACACCTTC. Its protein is CASSLDRGSYGYTF. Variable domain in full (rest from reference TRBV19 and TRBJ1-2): DGGITQSPKYLFRKEGQNVTLSCEQNLNHDAMYWYRQDPGQGLRLIYYSQIVNDFQKGDIAEGYSVSREKKESFPLTVTSAQKNPTAFYLCASSLDRGSYGYTFGSGTRLTVV.

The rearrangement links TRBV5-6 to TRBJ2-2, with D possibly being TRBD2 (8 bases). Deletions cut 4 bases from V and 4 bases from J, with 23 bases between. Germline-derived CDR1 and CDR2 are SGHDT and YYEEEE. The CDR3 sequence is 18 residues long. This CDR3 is CASSGTLQGTRATGELFF. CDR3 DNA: TGTGCCAGCAGCGGGACATTACAGGGGACTAGGGCCACCGGGGAGCTGTTTTTT.

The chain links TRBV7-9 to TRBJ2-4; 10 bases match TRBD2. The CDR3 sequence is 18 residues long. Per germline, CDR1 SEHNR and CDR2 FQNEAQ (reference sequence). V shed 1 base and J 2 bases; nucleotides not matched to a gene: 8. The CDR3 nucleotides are TGTGCCAGCAGCTTAGGTTCCCTAGCGGGAGCTCCCAAAAACATTCAGTACTTC. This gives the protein CASSLGSLAGAPKNIQYF.

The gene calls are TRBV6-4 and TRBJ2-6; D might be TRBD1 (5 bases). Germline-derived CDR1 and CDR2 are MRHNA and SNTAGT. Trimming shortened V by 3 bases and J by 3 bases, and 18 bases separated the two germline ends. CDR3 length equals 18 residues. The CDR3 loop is CASSESRVPALGANVLTF. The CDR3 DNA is TGTGCCAGCAGTGAGAGCAGGGTGCCCGCGCTTGGGGCCAACGTCCTGACTTTC.